These 32 T cell receptor beta chains originate from one sample sequenced in a study of T cells expressing NK-cell markers. Reanalyzing the 5' RACE reads, TCRdb keeps one entry per CDR3 protein, without DNA. The sample table sets out a few hundred thousand distinct CDR3 sequences. The material sequenced was blood T cells: a sorted CD56 or NKG2C T cell subset, CD4+ or CD8+ T cells, or bulk PBMC T cells (not recorded which). All receptors come from a man between 18 and 69 years old in good health.

V and J are TRBV7-2 and TRBJ2-5; TCRdb proposes TRBD2, but this gene call is untestable without DNA. CDR3 length: 17 amino acids. Germline V gives CDR1 SGHTA, CDR2 FQGNSA. The CDR3 sequence: CASSLALLTSGQETQYF.

This chain joins TRBV7-3 and TRBJ1-5; the D call of TRBD1 rests on TCRdb alone, since no DNA is present to check it. The CDR3 length is 14 residues. Germline-derived CDR1 and CDR2 are SGHTA and FQGTGA. CDR3 amino acids: CASTRQFFGQPQHF.

The rearrangement joins TRBV5-1 to TRBJ2-5. Germline CDR1 SGHRS, CDR2 YFSETQ. The CDR3 length is 15 residues. CDR3 amino acids: CASSFVQKGQETQYF.

The J gene is TRBJ1-1, the V gene TRBV28; TCRdb gives TRBD1 as the D gene, but with no DNA this cannot be confirmed. Germline-derived CDR1 and CDR2 are MDHEN and SYDVKM. The CDR3 consists of 14 residues. The CDR3 reads CASKEQRGHTEAFF.

The V gene is TRBV4-1, the J gene TRBJ1-2; TCRdb calls TRBD1, which cannot be checked without DNA. Germline V gene sequence: CDR1 MGHRA, CDR2 YSYEKL. This CDR3 is built from 15 residues. The CDR3 protein is CASSQDPGQGNGYTF.

This rearrangement joins TRBV6-5 to TRBJ2-4; TCRdb proposes TRBD1, but this gene call is untestable without DNA. Germline loops: CDR1 MNHEY, CDR2 SVGAGI. The CDR3 consists of 17 residues. CDR3 sequence: CASSYRGTGGVKNIQYF.

This sequence joins TRBV25-1 and TRBJ1-5; TCRdb selects TRBD1, and the lack of DNA leaves this call unchecked. The CDR3 is 19 residues long. CDR1 is MGHDK and CDR2 is SYGVNS in the germline V gene. Here the CDR3 reads CASSDSGTGRGWSNQPQHF.

CDR3 residues: CASSPLDRLSGEQYF. The chain has TRBV27 and TRBJ2-7. The CDR3 length is 15 residues. CDR1 is MNHEY, CDR2 SMNVEV, per germline (reference sequence).

The chain recombines TRBV7-9 with TRBJ1-2; TCRdb returns TRBD1, unconfirmable since there is no DNA. There are 13 residues in the CDR3. Germline loops: CDR1 SEHNR, CDR2 FQNEAQ (reference sequence). The chain's CDR3 is CASSRTGGGGYTF.

The chain uses TRBV9 and TRBJ2-3; the D gene TCRdb calls, TRBD1, cannot be checked with no DNA. The CDR3 runs to 14 residues. CDR1 and CDR2 (germline): SGDLS, YYNGEE. CDR3 in amino acids: CASTGPGDTDTQYF.

V is TRBV20-1 and J is TRBJ1-4. CDR1 and CDR2 from the germline V gene are DFQATT and SNEGSKA (reference sequence). This CDR3 has 13 amino acids. CDR3 amino acids: CSVQRGGKEKLFF.

This chain uses TRBV12-3 or TRBV12-4 with TRBJ1-2; TCRdb's D call, TRBD1, is unchecked because there is no DNA. This CDR3 is built from 14 residues. The CDR3 sequence is CASSITGSWGGYTF.

The chain carries TRBV6-2 or TRBV6-3 and TRBJ2-5; as DNA is missing, the TRBD2 call by TCRdb cannot be tested. The CDR3 is 14 residues long. Germline loops: CDR1 MNHEY, CDR2 SVGEGT. The CDR3 loop is CASSKPLAGETQYF.

The chain uses TRBV12-3 or TRBV12-4 and TRBJ1-2; the TCRdb call, TRBD1, lacks DNA for checking. This CDR3 spans 13 amino acids. The CDR3 loop is CASKPALRRGYTF.

The rearrangement uses TRBV12-3 or TRBV12-4 and TRBJ1-6; TCRdb reports TRBD1, a call that lacks DNA to check it against. The CDR3 has 14 residues. CDR3: CASSLSPGGSPLHF.

The rearrangement joins TRBV7-8 to TRBJ1-1; the D call from TCRdb, TRBD1, cannot be confirmed without DNA. Germline V gene lookup returns CDR1 SGHVS and CDR2 FQNEAQ. This CDR3 has 15 amino acids. The CDR3 is CASSFYSQEGAEAFF.

CDR3 region: CAWSVYGGGNEQFF. J is TRBJ2-1 and V is TRBV30; TCRdb indicates TRBD1, and absent DNA this call remains unverified. The germline gives CDR1 GTSNPN, CDR2 SVGIG (reference sequence). This CDR3 contains 14 residues.

The CDR3 sequence: CASSFGVLAGTDTQYF. The V call is TRBV12-3 or TRBV12-4, the J call TRBJ2-3; TCRdb reports TRBD2, a call that lacks DNA to check it against. The CDR3 is made up of 16 amino acids.

The V and J genes are TRBV11-1 and TRBJ2-7; as DNA is missing, the TRBD1 call by TCRdb cannot be tested. The CDR3 length is 19 residues. Germline-derived CDR1 and CDR2 are SGHAT and FQDESV (reference sequence). Here the CDR3 reads CASSPQFKAGASLSYEQYF.

J is TRBJ1-1 and V is TRBV5-1; the TCRdb call, TRBD1, lacks DNA for checking. The CDR3 sequence is 15 residues long. CDR1 is SGHRS and CDR2 is YFSETQ in the germline V gene. The CDR3 reads CASFRDRGHRTEAFF.

The chain has TRBV12-3 or TRBV12-4 and TRBJ2-1; TCRdb's D gene call, TRBD2, goes unchecked for lack of DNA. This CDR3 spans 14 amino acids. The CDR3 loop reads CASSYPPSGGGQFF.

The chain couples TRBV2 to TRBJ1-6. CDR3 length: 16 amino acids. Germline CDR1 and CDR2: SNHLY and FYNNEI. The CDR3 here is CASSPRQGSYNSPLHF.

The V call is TRBV6-1, the J call TRBJ1-4; TCRdb outputs TRBD1, but without DNA this stays unchecked. CDR3 length: 17 residues. The germline CDR1 and CDR2 sequences are MNHNS and SASEGT. The CDR3: CASSPGPGQPADEKLFF.

This chain links TRBV25-1 with TRBJ1-4; TCRdb proposes TRBD1, but this gene call is untestable without DNA. This CDR3 contains 15 residues. Germline CDR1 reads MGHDK; CDR2 reads SYGVNS. CDR3 in amino acids: CASSANDRWSEKLFF.

CDR3 protein: CASSYSRGGAREQFF. The chain has TRBV6-5 and TRBJ2-1; TCRdb indicates TRBD2, and absent DNA this call remains unverified. Germline assignment: CDR1 MNHEY and CDR2 SVGAGI. The CDR3 spans 15 residues.

This chain uses TRBV7-9 with TRBJ1-2; TCRdb selects TRBD1, and the lack of DNA leaves this call unchecked. The CDR3 is 15 residues long. CDR1 is SEHNR and CDR2 is FQNEAQ in the germline V gene (reference sequence). The CDR3 loop is CASSLVLGAGYGYTF. Full variable domain (outside the CDR3, taken from reference TRBV7-9 and TRBJ1-2): DTGVSQNPRHKITKRGQNVTFRCDPISEHNRLYWYRQTLGQGPEFLTYFQNEAQLEKSRLLSDRFSAERPKGSFSTLEIQRTEQGDSAMYLCASSLVLGAGYGYTFGSGTRLTVV.

This chain links TRBV11-2 with TRBJ1-6; TCRdb's D gene call, TRBD1, goes unchecked for lack of DNA. The CDR3 covers 15 residues. CDR1 and CDR2 from the germline V gene are SGHAT and FQNNGV. Here the CDR3 reads CASRDRGQGDSPLHF.

The V and J genes are TRBV2 and TRBJ2-2; the D call of TRBD1 rests on TCRdb alone, since no DNA is present to check it. The V gene's germline CDR1 is SNHLY and CDR2 FYNNEI. The CDR3 is made up of 16 amino acids. CDR3 in amino acids: CASSGRTGKNTGELFF.

This chain connects TRBV6-5 to TRBJ2-1. CDR1 MNHEY and CDR2 SVGAGI come from the germline V gene. The CDR3 is 13 amino acids. CDR3 protein: CASSYDSNREQFF.

This chain uses TRBV6-5 with TRBJ2-7; TCRdb selects TRBD2, and the lack of DNA leaves this call unchecked. Germline CDR1 and CDR2: MNHEY and SVGAGI. This CDR3 is built from 16 residues. The CDR3 here is CASIKVPGQGAYEQYF.

This chain links TRBV2 with TRBJ1-2. Germline values: CDR1 SNHLY, CDR2 FYNNEI. CDR3 length: 21 amino acids. CDR3 sequence reads: CASRNLQADKPSQKEVYGYTF.

This chain links TRBV5-1 with TRBJ2-7. Germline V gives CDR1 SGHRS, CDR2 YFSETQ. CDR3 length: 13 amino acids. CDR3: CASSFGSRVEQYF.